The 8 T cell receptor beta chains below all came from one sample that was sequenced in a study of blood T cell repertoires in COVID-19. Assay used: immunoSEQ multiplex PCR; TCRdb lists only in-frame clones, some missing. Of 250,000 or so clones listed, less than 95% are singletons. Input material: PBMCs or T cells enriched from blood (not recorded which). The receptors were sampled from a man in his forties who had been exposed to COVID-19.

The chain employs TRBV5-4 and TRBJ1-5, with D possibly matching TRBD1 (5 bases). This CDR3 is built from 15 residues. Trimming removed 0 bases at V and 0 bases at J, with 7 bases between. Germline V gene lookup returns CDR1 SGHNT and CDR2 YYREEE (reference sequence). CDR3 in amino acids: CASSLGGGSNQPQHF. The CDR3 bases are TGTGCCAGCAGCTTGGGGGGGGGTAGCAATCAGCCCCAGCATTTT.

The rearrangement joins TRBV7-9 to TRBJ2-7; 7 nucleotides line up with TRBD2. CDR3 length: 15 residues. CDR1 and CDR2 (germline): SEHNR, FQNEAQ (reference sequence). With V trimmed by 8 bases and J by 3 bases, 13 bases remained unmatched. CDR3 nucleotides: TGTGCCAGCGATCGTCAGGCGGGAGCGGTCTACGAGCAGTACTTC. Translating it yields CASDRQAGAVYEQYF.

V usage is TRBV6-5 and J usage is TRBJ1-3; no clear D. Germline values: CDR1 MNHEY, CDR2 SVGAGI. This CDR3 contains 10 residues. The V end was cut by 9 bases, the J end by 8 bases, with 8 bases between. The CDR3 DNA is TGTGCCAGTGAGCAGGACACCATATATTTT. Encoded protein: CASEQDTIYF.

This clone showed up just once. The chain employs TRBV15 and TRBJ2-2, with D perhaps TRBD1 (5 bases). The CDR3 extends over 18 amino acids. Germline V gene lookup returns CDR1 LNHNV and CDR2 YYDKDF (reference sequence). The ends were cut back, 4 bases at V and 4 bases at J, with 22 bases in the middle. The CDR3 is CATSTQGARAWGTGELFF. In nucleotides, the CDR3 is TGTGCCACCAGCACTCAAGGGGCTCGGGCCTGGGGCACCGGGGAGCTGTTTTTT.

This clone was observed once. This sequence joins TRBV2 and TRBJ1-5, with a weak D call TRBD1 (5 bases). This CDR3 is built from 16 residues. Trimming cost V 4 bases and J 2 bases, with 15 bases left between them. Germline CDR1 reads SNHLY; CDR2 reads FYNNEI. CDR3 nucleotides: TGTGCCAGCAGTGGTGGTAGGGGCGTGGGCAATCAGCCCCAGCATTTT. It codes for CASSGGRGVGNQPQHF. Looking up the rest from reference TRBV2 and TRBJ1-5 gives the full variable domain: EPEVTQTPSHQVTQMGQEVILRCVPISNHLYFYWYRQILGQKVEFLVSFYNNEISEKSEIFDDQFSVERPDGSNFTLKIRSTKLEDSAMYFCASSGGRGVGNQPQHFGDGTRLSIL.

This clone was counted once. The junction differs from germline at one of its ends, possibly a read error. The chain links TRBV7-7 to TRBJ2-1, with a weak D call TRBD1 (5 bases). Germline-derived CDR1 and CDR2 are SSHAT and FNYEAQ (reference sequence). CDR3 length: 16 residues. CDR3: CASSLAPDSLEDEQFF. CDR3 nucleotide sequence: TGTGCTAGCAGCCTCGCCCCCGACAGCCTCGAGGATGAGCAGTTCTTC.

V and J are TRBV4-1 and TRBJ2-7; TRBD1 is a possible D gene (6 bases). V was clipped by 5 bases and J by 3 bases, with 17 bases between them. The CDR3 covers 15 residues. Per the germline V gene, CDR1 is MGHRA and CDR2 is YSYEKL. The CDR3 sequence is CASSALWDKVYEQYF. The CDR3 DNA follows: TGCGCCAGCAGCGCCCTGTGGGACAAGGTCTACGAGCAGTACTTC.

A single count supports this clone. V usage is TRBV9 and J usage is TRBJ2-7; 7 bases map to TRBD2. Germline CDR1 reads SGDLS; CDR2 reads YYNGEE. V shed 4 bases, J shed 5 bases, and the junction held 12 bases outside the gene matches. The CDR3 extends over 15 amino acids. In DNA form, the CDR3 reads TGTGCCAGCAGCCCGATCGGTACTAGCGTGCACGAGCAGTACTTC. Protein: CASSPIGTSVHEQYF.